Described below is a single T cell receptor beta chain sequence and its context. These data belong to a study of shared clonotypes between healthy human individuals. Assay: immunoSEQ multiplex PCR; the TCRdb copy retains only in-frame clones and omits some. The data contain over a million clones, approximately 96% of them seen just once; the ten biggest clones take up approximately 1.1%. The CDR3 runs to 16 residues. Germline CDR1 is SGHVS and CDR2 is FQNEAQ. Trimming stripped 1 base from V and 4 bases from J, with 16 bases between. The study separated CD4+ cells into CD45RA+ naive and CD45RA-negative memory subsets.

The source of this sequence is a man aged 30 to 39 in good health. The gene calls are TRBV7-8 and TRBJ1-1, with D unclear. Sequencing input: naive CD4+ T cells sorted from blood. Subset: CD45RA+ positively selected. CDR3 DNA sequence: TGTGCCAGCAGCTTAGGGGGATTTGGGCTTAGCACTGAAGCTTTCTTT. The encoded protein is CASSLGGFGLSTEAFF.